This T cell receptor (beta chain) came from a study of Ad26.COV2.S vaccination and SARS-CoV-2 variants. On the study more broadly: Intramuscular Ad26.COV2.S doses were given once or twice, 56 days apart.

CDR1 SGHDT and CDR2 YYEEEE come from the germline V gene. The CDR3 totals 16 residues. V lost 3 bases and J 2 bases, leaving 18 bases between the germline ends. Assay: immunoSEQ multiplex PCR; the TCRdb copy retains only in-frame clones and omits some. The sample includes 200,000 to 300,000 clones, around 88% of them seen just once. Treatment meaning: roughly 20 received Ad26.COV2.S at low or high dose, single or two shots; roughly five received placebo; per-sample allocation not given. The investigators took samples on day 63 after the first vaccine or placebo injection. The chain carries TRBV5-6 and TRBJ2-7, with D maybe TRBD2 (5 bases). The starting material was peripheral blood, obtained in a trial of Ad26.COV2.S vaccine versus placebo. The sequence was obtained from a person aged 18-60 years who received the Ad26.COV2.S COVID-19 vaccine or a placebo. DNA for the CDR3: TGTGCCAGCAGCTCACGGATGGGCCTCGGGGCCTACGAGCAGTACTTC. Protein sequence: CASSSRMGLGAYEQYF.